Listed below are T cell receptor beta chains from one sample, sequenced in a study of blood T cell repertoires in COVID-19. TCRdb's copy holds only in-frame clones and misses some; the assay was immunoSEQ multiplex PCR. This sample carries 250,000 or so clones, 80% to 90% of them seen once, and the ten largest clones take about 1.6%. The material sequenced was peripheral blood. Receptors were obtained from a woman between 35 and 50 years old who had recovered from COVID-19. CDR3s leave out the opening cysteine and the closing phenylalanine or tryptophan. A D gene is named only where the DNA matches it firmly. Rows give clone size only sometimes, using once, few, many, or a class for an expanded clone.

d_call,clone_size,j_call,v_call,cdr3_aa
TRBD1,NA,TRBJ1-2,TRBV5-6,ASSFGTGIRHGYT
TRBD2,once,TRBJ2-5,TRBV11-1,ASSHPAGGVTQY
NA,once,TRBJ2-7,TRBV6-6,ASSYYSDEQY
TRBD2,NA,TRBJ2-5,TRBV6-1,ASSEHSLAGGETQY
NA,NA,TRBJ2-7,TRBV7-8,ASSLARRAGYEQY
NA,NA,TRBJ2-2,TRBV19,ASTSRVGGYTGELF
TRBD1,NA,TRBJ1-1,TRBV6-4,ASSDGTGTGAF
TRBD1,NA,TRBJ1-2,TRBV25-1,ASSVEAGGYGYT
TRBD1,once,TRBJ2-7,TRBV2,ASSSGTGVSEQY
TRBD1,NA,TRBJ2-1,TRBV15,ATSGTGGLYNEQF
NA,NA,TRBJ1-1,TRBV5-6,ASSKQMNTEAF
NA,few,TRBJ2-1,TRBV10-3,AISGRGSYNEQF
TRBD2,once,TRBJ2-2,TRBV5-4,ASLPGSGGRTGELF
NA,NA,TRBJ2-7,TRBV5-1,ASRPHLQEHEQY